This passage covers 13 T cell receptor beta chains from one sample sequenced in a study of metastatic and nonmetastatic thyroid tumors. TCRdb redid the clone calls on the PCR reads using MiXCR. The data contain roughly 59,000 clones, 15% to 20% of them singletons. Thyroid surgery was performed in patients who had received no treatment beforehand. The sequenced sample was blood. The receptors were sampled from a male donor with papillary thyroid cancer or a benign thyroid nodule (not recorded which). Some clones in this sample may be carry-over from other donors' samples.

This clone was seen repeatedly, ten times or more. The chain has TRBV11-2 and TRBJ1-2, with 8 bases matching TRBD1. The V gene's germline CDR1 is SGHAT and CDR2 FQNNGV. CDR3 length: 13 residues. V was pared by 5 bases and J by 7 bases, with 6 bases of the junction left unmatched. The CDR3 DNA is TGTGCCAGCAGCCCCTGGACAGGGCCTGGCTACACCTTC. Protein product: CASSPWTGPGYTF.

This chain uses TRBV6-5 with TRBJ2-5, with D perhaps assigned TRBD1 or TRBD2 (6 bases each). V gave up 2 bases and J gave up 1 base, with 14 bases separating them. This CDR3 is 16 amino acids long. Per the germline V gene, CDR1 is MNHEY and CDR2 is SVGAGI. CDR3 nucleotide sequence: TGTGCCAGCAGTTACGAGATCTGGGGGGCCCAAGAGACCCAGTACTTC. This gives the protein CASSYEIWGAQETQYF.

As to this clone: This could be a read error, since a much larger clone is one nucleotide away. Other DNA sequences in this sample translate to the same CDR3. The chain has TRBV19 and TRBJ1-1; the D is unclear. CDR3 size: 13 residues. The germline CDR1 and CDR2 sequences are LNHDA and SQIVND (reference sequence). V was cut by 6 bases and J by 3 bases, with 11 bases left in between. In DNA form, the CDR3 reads TGTGCCAGTAGCGTCAGCCGTCACACTGAAGCTTTCTTT. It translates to CASSVSRHTEAFF.

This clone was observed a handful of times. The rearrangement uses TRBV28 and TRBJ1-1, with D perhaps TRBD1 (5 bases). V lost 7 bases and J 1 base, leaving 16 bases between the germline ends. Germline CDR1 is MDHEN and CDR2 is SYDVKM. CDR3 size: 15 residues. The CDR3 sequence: CASIPYRQTNTEAFF. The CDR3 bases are TGTGCCAGCATCCCATACAGGCAGACGAACACTGAAGCTTTCTTT.

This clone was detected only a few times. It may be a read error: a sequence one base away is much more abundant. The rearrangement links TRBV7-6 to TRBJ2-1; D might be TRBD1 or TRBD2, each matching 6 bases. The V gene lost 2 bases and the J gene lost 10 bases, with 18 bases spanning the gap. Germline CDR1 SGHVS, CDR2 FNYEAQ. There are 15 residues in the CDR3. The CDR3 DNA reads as TGTGCCAGCAGCTTATCTAGCGTGGGGGCCGGGGAGCAGTTCTTC. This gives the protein CASSLSSVGAGEQFF.

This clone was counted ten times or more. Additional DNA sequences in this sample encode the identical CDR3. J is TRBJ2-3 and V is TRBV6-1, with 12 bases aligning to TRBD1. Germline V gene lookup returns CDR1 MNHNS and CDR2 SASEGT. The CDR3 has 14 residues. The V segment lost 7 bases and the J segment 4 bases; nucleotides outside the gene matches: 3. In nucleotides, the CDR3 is TGTGCCAGCAAGGGACAGGGGGCCGCAGATACGCAGTATTTT. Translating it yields CASKGQGAADTQYF.

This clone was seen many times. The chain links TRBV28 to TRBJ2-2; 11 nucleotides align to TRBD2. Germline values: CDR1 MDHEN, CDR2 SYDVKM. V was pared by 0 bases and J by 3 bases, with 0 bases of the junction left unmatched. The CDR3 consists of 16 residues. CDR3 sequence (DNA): TGTGCCAGCAGTTTATGGACTAGCGGGGACACCGGGGAGCTGTTTTTT. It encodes CASSLWTSGDTGELFF. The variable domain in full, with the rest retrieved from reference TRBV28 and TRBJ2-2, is DVKVTQSSRYLVKRTGEKVFLECVQDMDHENMFWYRQDPGLGLRLIYFSYDVKMKEKGDIPEGYSVSREKKERFSLILESASTNQTSMYLCASSLWTSGDTGELFFGEGSRLTVL.

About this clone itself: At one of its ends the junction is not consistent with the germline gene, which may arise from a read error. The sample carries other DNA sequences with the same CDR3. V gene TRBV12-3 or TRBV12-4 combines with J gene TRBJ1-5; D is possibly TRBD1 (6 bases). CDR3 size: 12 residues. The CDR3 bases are TGTGCCAGTTCGACAGGCAATCAGCCTCAGCATTTT. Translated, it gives CASSTGNQPQHF.

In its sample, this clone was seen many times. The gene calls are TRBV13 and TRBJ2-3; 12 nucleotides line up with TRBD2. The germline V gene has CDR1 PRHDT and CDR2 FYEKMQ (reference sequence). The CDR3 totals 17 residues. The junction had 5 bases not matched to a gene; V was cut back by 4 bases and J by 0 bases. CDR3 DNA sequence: TGTGCCAGCAGCTCCCGACTAGCGGGGGCCAGCACAGATACGCAGTATTTT. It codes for CASSSRLAGASTDTQYF. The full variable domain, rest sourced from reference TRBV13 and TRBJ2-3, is AAGVIQSPRHLIKEKRETATLKCYPIPRHDTVYWYQQGPGQDPQFLISFYEKMQSDKGSIPDRFSAQQFSDYHSELNMSSLELGDSALYFCASSSRLAGASTDTQYFGPGTRLTVL.

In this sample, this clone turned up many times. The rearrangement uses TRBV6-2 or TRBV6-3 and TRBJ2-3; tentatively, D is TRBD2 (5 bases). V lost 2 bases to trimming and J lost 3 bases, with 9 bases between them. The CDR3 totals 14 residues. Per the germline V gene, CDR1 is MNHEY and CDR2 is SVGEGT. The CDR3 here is CASSYGRETDTQYF. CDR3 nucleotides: TGTGCCAGCAGTTACGGACGGGAAACAGATACGCAGTATTTT.

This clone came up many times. The DNA for the CDR3 is TGTGCCAGCAGCCCTCTAGCGACCACAGATACGCAGTATTTT. It yields the protein CASSPLATTDTQYF. The gene calls are TRBV27 and TRBJ2-3, with D possibly matching TRBD2 (6 bases). Germline assignment: CDR1 MNHEY and CDR2 SMNVEV (reference sequence). The CDR3 is 14 amino acids. Trimming removed 6 bases at V and 2 bases at J, with 12 bases between.

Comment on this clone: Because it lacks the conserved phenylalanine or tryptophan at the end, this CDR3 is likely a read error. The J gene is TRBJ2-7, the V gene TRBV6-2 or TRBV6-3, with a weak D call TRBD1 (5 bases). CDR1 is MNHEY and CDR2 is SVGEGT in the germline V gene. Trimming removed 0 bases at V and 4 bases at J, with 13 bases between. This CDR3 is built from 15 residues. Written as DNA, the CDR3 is TGTGCCAGCAGTTACTCGGCGACAGCTATATACGAGCAGTACATC. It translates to CASSYSATAIYEQYI.

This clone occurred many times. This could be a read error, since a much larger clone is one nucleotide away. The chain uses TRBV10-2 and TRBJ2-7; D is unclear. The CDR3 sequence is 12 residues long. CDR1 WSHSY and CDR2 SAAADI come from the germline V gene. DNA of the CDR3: TGCGCCAGCGGAAGTTCCTCCTACGATCAGTACTTC. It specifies CASGSSSYDQYF.